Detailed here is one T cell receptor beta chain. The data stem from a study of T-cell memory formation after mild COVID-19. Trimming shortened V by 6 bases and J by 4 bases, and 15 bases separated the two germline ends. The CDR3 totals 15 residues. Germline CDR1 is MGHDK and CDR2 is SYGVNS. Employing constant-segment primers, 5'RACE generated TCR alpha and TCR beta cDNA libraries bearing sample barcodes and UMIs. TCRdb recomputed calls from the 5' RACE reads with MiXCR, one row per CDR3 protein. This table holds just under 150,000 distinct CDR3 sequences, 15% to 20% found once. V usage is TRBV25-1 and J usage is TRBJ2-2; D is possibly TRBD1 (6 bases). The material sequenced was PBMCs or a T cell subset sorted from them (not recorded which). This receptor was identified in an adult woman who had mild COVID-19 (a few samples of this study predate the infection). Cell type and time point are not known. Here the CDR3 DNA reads TGTGCCAGCAGCCAGCGCAGGGGAGTCACCGGGGAGCTGTTTTTT. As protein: CASSQRRGVTGELFF.